These 13 T cell receptor beta chains originate from one sample sequenced in a study of T cells after yellow fever vaccination. A single record per CDR3 protein comes from TCRdb applying MiXCR to the 5' RACE reads. The sample yields hundreds of thousands of distinct CDR3 sequences, about 13% seen once. The material sequenced was PBMCs, taken on the day of the yellow fever booster vaccination. These receptors came from a man aged 25-45 years who received the YFV17D yellow fever vaccine.

V usage is TRBV19 and J usage is TRBJ2-2; D remains ambiguous. The germline V gene encodes CDR1 LNHDA and CDR2 SQIVND (reference sequence). V lost 3 bases to trimming and J lost 8 bases, with 10 bases between them. The length of the CDR3 is 13 residues. Here the CDR3 DNA reads TGTGCCAGTAGTATCTCTCCTGGTGGGGAGCTGTTTTTT. Translation gives CASSISPGGELFF.

The gene calls are TRBV20-1 and TRBJ2-1; perhaps TRBD1 as D (6 bases). The germline V gene has CDR1 DFQATT and CDR2 SNEGSKA (reference sequence). The CDR3 sequence is 17 residues long. V lost 0 bases and J 0 bases, leaving 15 bases between the germline ends. The DNA for the CDR3 is TGCAGTGCTAGAGAGGACACAGGGTACACCTCCTACAATGAGCAGTTCTTC. Its translation: CSAREDTGYTSYNEQFF.

This clonotype was detected only a few times. The gene calls are TRBV7-2 and TRBJ1-2; TRBD1 might be the D (6 bases). V lost 5 bases to trimming and J lost 5 bases, with 15 bases between them. The CDR3 runs to 14 residues. Per germline, CDR1 SGHTA and CDR2 FQGNSA. CDR3 nucleotide sequence: TGTGCCAGCAGCCCGGGGGGGCAGCATTATGGCTACACCTTC. It translates to CASSPGGQHYGYTF. Using reference TRBV7-2 and TRBJ1-2 for the parts outside the CDR3, the full variable domain is GAGVSQSPSNKVTEKGKDVELRCDPISGHTALYWYRQSLGQGLEFLIYFQGNSAPDKSGLPSDRFSAERTGGSVSTLTIQRTQQEDSAVYLCASSPGGQHYGYTFGSGTRLTVV.

This clonotype has a handful of counts. The CDR3 spells CATSREAVHEQYF. The CDR3 DNA reads as TGTGCCACCAGCAGAGAGGCAGTTCACGAGCAGTACTTC. V gene TRBV15 combines with J gene TRBJ2-7; D gene ambiguous. V gave up 0 bases and J gave up 5 bases, with 8 bases separating them. Germline CDR1 reads LNHNV; CDR2 reads YYDKDF (reference sequence). CDR3 length equals 13 residues.

In this sample, this clonotype turned up a few times. V and J are TRBV7-6 and TRBJ2-3; 12 bases are a match to TRBD2. Germline V gives CDR1 SGHVS, CDR2 FNYEAQ. The ends lost 5 bases at V and 2 bases at J; junction bases unmatched: 5. The CDR3 contains 16 residues. CDR3 protein: CASSAGLAGITDTQYF. DNA for the CDR3: TGTGCCAGCAGCGCCGGACTAGCGGGGATCACAGATACGCAGTATTTT.

In its sample, this clonotype was seen many times. The chain employs TRBV6-2 or TRBV6-3 and TRBJ2-7; D gene unclear. This CDR3 contains 13 residues. V dropped 6 bases and J dropped 3 bases, with 12 bases sitting between them. Germline CDR1 and CDR2: MNHEY and SVGEGT. The CDR3 sequence: CASSRERYYEQYF. CDR3 nucleotides: TGTGCCAGCAGCCGAGAAAGATACTACGAGCAGTACTTC.

This clonotype has a handful of counts. J is TRBJ2-1 and V is TRBV5-4; TRBD2 aligns across 10 bases. Germline V gene sequence: CDR1 SGHNT, CDR2 YYREEE (reference sequence). CDR3 length equals 14 residues. V shed 6 bases, J shed 6 bases, and the junction held 6 bases outside the gene matches. CDR3 DNA sequence: TGTGCCAGCACTAGCGGGAGAGCTCCCAATGAGCAGTTCTTC. Protein: CASTSGRAPNEQFF. Complete variable domain (other parts from reference TRBV5-4 and TRBJ2-1): ETGVTQSPTHLIKTRGQQVTLRCSSQSGHNTVSWYQQALGQGPQFIFQYYREEENGRGNFPPRFSGLQFPNYSSELNVNALELDDSALYLCASTSGRAPNEQFFGPGTRLTVL.

This clonotype came up a few times. The chain is built from TRBV6-5 and TRBJ2-7; 7 bases align to TRBD2. This CDR3 is built from 14 residues. The V and J ends lost 2 bases and 5 bases, in that order; junction bases with no gene match: 6. CDR1 is MNHEY and CDR2 is SVGAGI in the germline V gene. CDR3 residues: CASSYGRGMDEQYF. As DNA, the CDR3 is TGTGCCAGCAGTTACGGGAGGGGTATGGACGAGCAGTACTTC.

This chain joins TRBV9 and TRBJ1-1, with D unresolved. The V end was cut by 6 bases, the J end by 0 bases, with 12 bases between. Germline V gene data show CDR1 as SGDLS and CDR2 as YYNGEE. The CDR3 sequence is 14 residues long. The CDR3 bases are TGTGCCAGCACCCTAATGCCAGTGAACACTGAAGCTTTCTTT. Translating it yields CASTLMPVNTEAFF.

This clonotype occurred a few times. This chain connects TRBV28 to TRBJ2-3; TRBD2 agrees at 7 bases. The germline V gene has CDR1 MDHEN and CDR2 SYDVKM. This CDR3 spans 17 amino acids. Losses at the gene ends were 3 bases for V and 0 bases for J; bases not matched to a gene: 9. Here the CDR3 reads CASSFFLADLSTDTQYF. CDR3 nucleotide sequence: TGTGCCAGCAGTTTCTTCCTAGCGGATCTTAGCACAGATACGCAGTATTTT.

Only a few counts were recorded for this clonotype. The chain links TRBV7-2 to TRBJ2-1, with 11 bases lining up with TRBD2. After removal of 5 bases from V and 5 bases from J, the junction contained 5 bases not matched to a gene. Per the germline V gene, CDR1 is SGHTA and CDR2 is FQGNSA. The length of the CDR3 is 15 residues. The CDR3 loop reads CASSATSGINNEQFF. CDR3 in DNA: TGTGCCAGCAGCGCGACTAGCGGGATAAACAATGAGCAGTTCTTC.

The V and J genes are TRBV6-1 and TRBJ2-3; TRBD2 might be the D (6 bases). This CDR3 contains 19 residues. CDR1 and CDR2 from the germline V gene are MNHNS and SASEGT. The V end lost 7 bases, the J end lost 4 bases, and 30 bases lay between the germline ends. The CDR3 here is CASNPFGGTSGKEADTQYF. CDR3 nucleotide sequence: TGTGCCAGCAACCCATTTGGGGGGACCTCGGGAAAAGAGGCAGATACGCAGTATTTT.

This chain uses TRBV5-1 with TRBJ2-1, with TRBD2 matching 7 bases. CDR3 length: 15 amino acids. The germline V gene has CDR1 SGHRS and CDR2 YFSETQ. The junction had 6 bases not matched to a gene; V was cut back by 3 bases and J by 3 bases. CDR3 nucleotide sequence: TGCGCCAGCAGCTCGTGGGGGGAGGGCTACAATGAGCAGTTCTTC. It is translated as CASSSWGEGYNEQFF.